This entry describes one T cell receptor (beta chain). The CDR3 has 11 amino acids. V lost 6 bases to trimming and J lost 8 bases, with 11 bases between them. Germline CDR1 SGDLS, CDR2 YYNGEE. These data come from a study of T cell responses to AZD1222 COVID-19 vaccine. This table comes from immunoSEQ multiplex PCR, and its TCRdb copy is limited to in-frame clones, with some not included. The table lists about 180,000 clones, about 91% of them singletons. The sequence came from an adult who received the AZD1222 COVID-19 vaccine. V is TRBV9 and J is TRBJ1-2; D gene uncertain. The material was peripheral blood, obtained 28 days after the second AZD1222 dose. This CDR3 is CASNTFGGYTF. CDR3 in DNA: TGTGCCAGCAATACTTTTGGAGGCTACACCTTC.